This TCR beta chain was recovered during a study of yellow fever vaccine responses in identical twins. Findings and limits, study-wide: Reportedly, twins showed a vaccine T cell response that looked partly convergent and partly personalized.

TCRdb independently ran MiXCR on the RT-PCR reads; one entry per CDR3 protein. Here the sample spans 30,000 to 35,000 distinct CDR3 sequences, about three fifths being singletons. The CDR3 extends over 14 amino acids. The germline V and J ends were trimmed by 0 bases and 2 bases, with 7 bases remaining between them. The germline CDR1 and CDR2 sequences are SGHRS and YFSETQ. With regard to this clonotype: As yet, its antigen is unknown.

The clonotype originates from a young woman who received the yellow fever vaccine. The rearrangement uses TRBV5-1 and TRBJ2-3; weak D call: TRBD2 (5 bases). The sequencing used T cells from blood (PBMCs), unsorted or a sorted subset (not recorded which), collected before or after yellow fever vaccination (not recorded which). CDR3 in amino acids: CASSLGGATDTQYF. Here the CDR3 DNA reads TGCGCCAGCAGCTTGGGGGGAGCCACAGATACGCAGTATTTT.